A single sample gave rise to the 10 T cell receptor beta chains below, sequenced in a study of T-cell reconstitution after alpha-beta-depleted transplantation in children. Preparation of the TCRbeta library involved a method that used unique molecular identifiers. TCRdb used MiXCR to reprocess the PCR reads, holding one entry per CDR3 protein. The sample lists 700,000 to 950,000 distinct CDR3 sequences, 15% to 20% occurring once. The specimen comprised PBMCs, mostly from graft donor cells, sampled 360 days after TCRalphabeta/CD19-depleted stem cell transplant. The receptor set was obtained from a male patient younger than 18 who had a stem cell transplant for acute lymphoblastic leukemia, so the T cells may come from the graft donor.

Here the CDR3 DNA reads TGCGCCAGCGGGATGATCGCCGGGAGAGGCAATAATGAGCAGTTCTTC. Encoded protein: CASGMIAGRGNNEQFF. The gene calls are TRBV5-1 and TRBJ2-1; D might be TRBD2 (6 bases). V was clipped by 7 bases and J by 7 bases, with 24 bases between them. This CDR3 region has 16 residues. CDR1 is SGHRS, CDR2 YFSETQ, per germline. Filled out from reference TRBV5-1 and TRBJ2-1, the complete variable domain reads KAGVTQTPRYLIKTRGQQVTLSCSPISGHRSVSWYQQTPGQGLQFLFEYFSETQRNKGNFPGRFSGRQFSNSRSEMNVSTLELGDSALYLCASGMIAGRGNNEQFFGPGTRLTVL.

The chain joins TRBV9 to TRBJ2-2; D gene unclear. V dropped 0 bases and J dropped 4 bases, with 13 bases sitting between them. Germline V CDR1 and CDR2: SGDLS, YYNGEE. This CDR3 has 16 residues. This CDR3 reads CASSVVGGEITGELFF. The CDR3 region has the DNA TGTGCCAGCAGCGTAGTTGGCGGAGAAATCACCGGGGAGCTGTTTTTT.

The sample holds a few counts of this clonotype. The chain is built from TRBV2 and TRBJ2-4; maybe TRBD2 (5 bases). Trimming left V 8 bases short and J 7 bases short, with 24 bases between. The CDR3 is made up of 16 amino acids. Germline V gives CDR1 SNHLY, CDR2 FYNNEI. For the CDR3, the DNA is TGTGCCAGCGTCACCTTGAGGGTGTCCCCGGGGAACATTCAGTACTTC. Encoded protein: CASVTLRVSPGNIQYF.

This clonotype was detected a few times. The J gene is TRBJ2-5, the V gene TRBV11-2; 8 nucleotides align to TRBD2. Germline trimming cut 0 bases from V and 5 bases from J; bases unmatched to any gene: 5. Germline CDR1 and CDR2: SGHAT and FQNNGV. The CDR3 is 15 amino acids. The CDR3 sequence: CASSLEAGVWETQYF. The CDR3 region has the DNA TGTGCCAGCAGCTTAGAAGCGGGAGTCTGGGAGACCCAGTACTTC. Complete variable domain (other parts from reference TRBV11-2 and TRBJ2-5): EAGVAQSPRYKIIEKRQSVAFWCNPISGHATLYWYQQILGQGPKLLIQFQNNGVVDDSQLPKDRFSAERLKGVDSTLKIQPAKLEDSAVYLCASSLEAGVWETQYFGPGTRLLVL.

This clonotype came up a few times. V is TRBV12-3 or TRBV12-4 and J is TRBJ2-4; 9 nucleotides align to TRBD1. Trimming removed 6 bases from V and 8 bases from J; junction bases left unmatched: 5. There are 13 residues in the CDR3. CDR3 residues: CASRRDRVHIQYF. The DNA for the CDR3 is TGTGCCAGCAGACGGGACAGGGTGCACATTCAGTACTTC.

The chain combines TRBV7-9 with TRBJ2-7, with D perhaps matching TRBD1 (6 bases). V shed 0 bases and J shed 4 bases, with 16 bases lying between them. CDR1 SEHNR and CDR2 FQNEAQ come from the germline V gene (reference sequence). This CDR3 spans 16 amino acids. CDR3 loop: CASSLAGGGRSYEQYF. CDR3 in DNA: TGTGCCAGCAGCTTAGCTGGTGGGGGCAGGTCGTACGAGCAGTACTTC.

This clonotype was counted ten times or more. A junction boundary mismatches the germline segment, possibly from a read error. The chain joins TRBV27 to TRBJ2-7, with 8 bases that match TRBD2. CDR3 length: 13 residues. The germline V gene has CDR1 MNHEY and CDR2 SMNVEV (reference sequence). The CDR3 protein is CASSFSGSYEQYF. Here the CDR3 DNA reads TGCGCCAGCAGCTTCAGCGGGAGCTACGAGCAGTACTTC.

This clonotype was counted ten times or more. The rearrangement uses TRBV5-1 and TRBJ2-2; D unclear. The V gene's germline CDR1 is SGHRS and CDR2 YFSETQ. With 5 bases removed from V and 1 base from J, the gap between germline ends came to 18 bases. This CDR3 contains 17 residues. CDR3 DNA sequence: TGCGCCAGCAGACAGAGAGGCATCGTCGGGAACACCGGGGAGCTGTTTTTT. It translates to CASRQRGIVGNTGELFF.

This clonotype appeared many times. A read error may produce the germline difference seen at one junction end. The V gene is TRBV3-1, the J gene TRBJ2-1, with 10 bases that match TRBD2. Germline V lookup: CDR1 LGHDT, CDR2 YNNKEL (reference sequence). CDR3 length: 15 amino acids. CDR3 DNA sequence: TGCGCCAGCAGCCAAGGACTAGCGGCCTACAATGAGCAGTTCTTC. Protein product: CASSQGLAAYNEQFF.

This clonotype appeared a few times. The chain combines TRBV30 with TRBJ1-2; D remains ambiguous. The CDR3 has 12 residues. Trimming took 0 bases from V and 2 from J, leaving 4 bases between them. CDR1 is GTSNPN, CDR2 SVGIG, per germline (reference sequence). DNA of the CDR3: TGTGCCTGGAGTGTCGCCAACTATGGCTACACCTTC. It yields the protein CAWSVANYGYTF.